A selection of T cell receptor beta chains follows, all from one sample in a study of response to subunit inactivated influenza vaccine. MiXCR, run by TCRdb on the RT-PCR reads, gives a single entry per CDR3 protein. The sample has around 200,000 distinct CDR3 sequences, roughly 12% seen once. This same sample was also taken into another study, of T cells expressing NK-cell markers.

Sequencing used CD8+ T cells sorted from PBMCs, obtained 11 to 12 days after vaccination. All receptors derive from a man aged 45-60 years who received an inactivated influenza vaccine. CDR3s include the opening cysteine and the closing phenylalanine or tryptophan. The D gene is left open where the match is weak. Size values are once, few and many counts, or a class for expanded clones, and some rows have none.

V gene	J gene	D gene	clone size	CDR3 protein	CDR3 DNA
TRBV20-1	TRBJ2-3	-	many	CSASTGTLTQYF	TGCAGTGCTAGCACCGGGACACTTACGCAGTATTTT
TRBV27	TRBJ2-1	TRBD2	few	CASSLGREGQFF	TGTGCCAGCAGTTTAGGGAGGGAGGGTCAGTTCTTC
TRBV9	TRBJ1-1	-	-	CASSTTGLNTEAFF	TGTGCCAGCAGCACGACAGGTCTGAACACTGAAGCTTTCTTT
TRBV18	TRBJ2-7	TRBD1	many	CASSSLGQAYEQYF	TGTGCCAGCTCATCCCTGGGACAGGCCTACGAGCAGTACTTC
TRBV29-1	TRBJ2-3	TRBD1	few	CSVVTGGSTDTQYF	TGCAGCGTTGTAACAGGGGGCTCCACAGATACGCAGTATTTT
TRBV7-8	TRBJ2-5	-	-	CASSRSWGETQYF	TGTGCCAGCAGCCGGAGCTGGGGGGAGACCCAGTACTTC
TRBV12-3/TRBV12-4	TRBJ2-7	-	many	CASRSLDRLYEQYF	TGTGCCAGCAGATCCCTCGACAGATTATACGAGCAGTACTTC
TRBV6-2/TRBV6-3	TRBJ2-7	-	-	CASSYGGTYEQYF	TGTGCCAGCAGTTACGGGGGTACCTACGAGCAGTACTTC
TRBV29-1	TRBJ2-2	-	few	CSVVQNTGELFF	TGCAGCGTTGTACAGAACACCGGGGAGCTGTTTTTT
TRBV4-2	TRBJ2-7	TRBD2	few	CASSQDARGSSYEQYF	TGTGCCAGCAGCCAAGATGCCCGCGGGAGCTCCTACGAGCAGTACTTC
TRBV2	TRBJ2-3	TRBD2	many	CASSGERGITDTQYF	TGTGCCAGCAGTGGGGAGCGGGGGATCACAGATACGCAGTATTTT
TRBV10-3	TRBJ1-2	TRBD1	-	CAITSPDRDYGYTF	TGTGCCATTACCTCCCCGGACAGGGACTATGGCTACACCTTC
TRBV12-5	TRBJ1-1	-	many	CASGPPGNTEAFF	TGTGCTAGTGGTCCGCCCGGGAACACTGAAGCTTTCTTT
TRBV12-3/TRBV12-4	TRBJ2-5	-	-	CASSQFLIQETQYF	TGTGCCAGCAGTCAGTTTCTAATCCAAGAGACCCAGTACTTC
TRBV7-6	TRBJ2-5	TRBD1	few	CASSLDIAGQEPETQYF	TGTGCCAGCAGCTTAGATATCGCTGGACAGGAGCCGGAGACCCAGTACTTC
TRBV4-3	TRBJ2-1	-	many	CASSQDQATNNEQFF	TGCGCCAGCAGCCAAGATCAGGCAACTAACAATGAGCAGTTCTTC
TRBV14	TRBJ2-7	-	few	CASSQNAYEQYF	TGTGCCAGCAGCCAGAACGCCTACGAGCAGTACTTC
TRBV6-5	TRBJ2-2	-	few	CASSYVGFGGTGELFF	TGTGCCAGCAGTTATGTCGGTTTCGGGGGAACCGGGGAGCTGTTTTTT
TRBV5-1	TRBJ1-1	TRBD1	many	CASSPRTGVGDTEAFF	TGCGCCAGCAGCCCGCGGACAGGGGTAGGGGACACTGAAGCTTTCTTT
TRBV4-3	TRBJ2-1	-	few	CASSQDDNEQFF	TGCGCCAGCAGCCAAGACGACAATGAGCAGTTCTTC
TRBV15	TRBJ2-1	TRBD1	-	CATSSWTGSSYNEQFF	TGTGCCACCAGCAGCTGGACAGGGAGCTCCTACAATGAGCAGTTCTTC
TRBV18	TRBJ2-2	-	few	CASSPPTSGTGELFF	TGTGCCAGCTCACCTCCGACTAGTGGCACCGGGGAGCTGTTTTTT
TRBV12-3/TRBV12-4	TRBJ1-4	-	many	CASSLVATNEKLFF	TGTGCCAGCAGTTTAGTAGCAACTAATGAAAAACTGTTTTTT
TRBV7-9	TRBJ2-3	-	many	CASSFRSDTQYF	TGTGCCAGCAGCTTCCGATCAGATACGCAGTATTTT
TRBV20-1	TRBJ2-3	-	few	CSARMTGSTDTQYF	TGCAGTGCTAGAATGACGGGGAGCACAGATACGCAGTATTTT
TRBV20-1	TRBJ2-3	TRBD2	-	CSASGLAGGLGGTDTQYF	TGCAGTGCTTCGGGACTAGCGGGGGGGCTGGGTGGCACAGATACGCAGTATTTT
TRBV7-2	TRBJ2-1	TRBD2	many	CASSPWTSANEQFF	TGTGCCAGCAGCCCGTGGACTAGCGCCAATGAGCAGTTCTTC
TRBV7-8	TRBJ2-1	TRBD2	medium-sized	CASSFEAGGLYNEQFF	TGTGCCAGCAGCTTCGAAGCGGGGGGACTCTACAATGAGCAGTTCTTC
TRBV27	TRBJ2-1	-	few	CASSPLLGGQRNEQFF	TGTGCCAGCAGTCCCCTTCTCGGGGGGCAGCGCAATGAGCAGTTCTTC
TRBV30	TRBJ1-1	-	-	CAFFWGNTEAFF	TGTGCCTTCTTCTGGGGGAACACTGAAGCTTTCTTT
TRBV15	TRBJ2-7	TRBD2	few	CATSRDAGVAYEQYF	TGTGCCACCAGCAGAGATGCGGGGGTGGCCTACGAGCAGTACTTC
TRBV10-3	TRBJ2-7	-	-	CAISDPGPYEQYF	TGTGCCATCAGTGACCCGGGGCCCTACGAGCAGTACTTC
TRBV4-3	TRBJ2-3	-	few	CASSQEHRGDTQYF	TGCGCCAGCAGCCAAGAACACCGCGGAGATACGCAGTATTTT
TRBV12-5	TRBJ2-5	-	few	CASGLSGLVQETQYF	TGTGCTAGTGGTTTGAGCGGACTGGTCCAAGAGACCCAGTACTTC
TRBV6-1	TRBJ2-5	TRBD2	many	CASRPTPGTSAFETQYF	TGTGCCAGCAGACCGACGCCGGGGACTAGCGCTTTCGAGACCCAGTACTTC
TRBV6-5	TRBJ2-7	-	few	CASSYTTPQSYEQYF	TGTGCCAGCAGTTACACCACCCCGCAGTCCTACGAGCAGTACTTC
TRBV11-2	TRBJ2-7	TRBD2	few	CASSSWTSGGPSSYEQYF	TGTGCCAGCAGCTCGTGGACTAGCGGGGGCCCGAGCTCCTACGAGCAGTACTTC
TRBV24-1	TRBJ2-1	TRBD1	many	CATSDLQGTYNEQFF	TGTGCCACCAGTGATTTACAGGGGACCTACAATGAGCAGTTCTTC
TRBV4-1	TRBJ2-2	-	few	CASSQARDRGGELFF	TGCGCCAGCAGCCAAGCAAGGGATCGAGGCGGGGAGCTGTTTTTT
TRBV7-8	TRBJ1-1	-	many	CASLPEYLITEAFF	TGTGCCAGCCTGCCGGAATATCTCATCACTGAAGCTTTCTTT
TRBV6-5	TRBJ2-6	TRBD1	-	CASSYSTRGLTGANVLTF	TGTGCCAGCAGTTACTCGACCAGGGGGCTAACTGGGGCCAACGTCCTGACTTTC